Listed below are T cell receptor beta chains from one sample, sequenced in a study of control samples from healthy donors and cancer patients. Using immunoSEQ multiplex PCR, the repertoire was profiled, and TCRdb retains in-frame clones only, with some absent. The sample includes roughly 150,000 clones, around 88% of them seen just once. The specimen was blood. These receptors were collected from a man in his late teens or twenties in good health. The CDR3 runs from the conserved cysteine through the conserved F or W. Fields, in order: clone size, J gene, V gene, D gene, CDR3 protein, CDR3 DNA. The D gene is left open where the match is weak. Clone size is stated in some rows and not others, as once, few, many or a class when expanded.

>-|TRBJ2-1|TRBV11-3|-
CASSLGTGSYNEQFF
TGTGCCAGCAGCCTAGGAACAGGCTCCTACAATGAGCAGTTCTTC
>-|TRBJ1-2|TRBV30|TRBD1
CAWSDPSGGTAIYGYTF
TGTGCCTGGAGTGACCCCTCCGGGGGGACAGCGATCTATGGCTACACCTTC
>few|TRBJ2-7|TRBV7-6|TRBD1
CASSPPDRFYEQYF
TGTGCCAGCAGCCCCCCGGACAGGTTCTACGAGCAGTACTTC
>-|TRBJ1-1|TRBV11-2|-
CASSRTSTGSEAFF
TGTGCCAGCAGCCGAACTTCTACAGGATCTGAAGCTTTCTTT
>-|TRBJ2-7|TRBV12-3/TRBV12-4|TRBD2
CASSFREGYEQYF
TGTGCCAGCAGTTTTAGGGAGGGTTACGAGCAGTACTTC
>-|TRBJ1-2|TRBV2|-
CATSSDSYGYTF
TGTGCCACCTCATCGGACAGTTATGGCTACACCTTC
>-|TRBJ1-4|TRBV7-2|-
CASSLRRGEKLFF
TGTGCCAGCAGTCTCCGGCGCGGTGAAAAACTGTTTTTT
>-|TRBJ2-3|TRBV27|-
CASSLSAGMVDTQYF
TGTGCCAGCAGTTTAAGTGCAGGGATGGTAGATACGCAGTATTTT
>-|TRBJ1-2|TRBV24-1|TRBD1
CATSSTGGSYGYTF
TGTGCCACCTCCTCTACAGGGGGTAGCTATGGCTACACCTTC
>-|TRBJ1-1|TRBV6-5|-
CASSYFVVNTEAFF
TGTGCCAGCAGTTACTTTGTGGTGAACACTGAAGCTTTCTTT
>once|TRBJ2-3|TRBV3-1/TRBV3-2|TRBD2
CASSHPALAGGADTQYF
TGTGCCAGCAGCCACCCTGCACTAGCGGGGGGGGCAGATACGCAGTATTTT
>-|TRBJ2-1|TRBV2|-
CASSETRDRRFF
TGTGCCAGCAGTGAGACCCGGGACCGACGGTTCTTC
>once|TRBJ1-2|TRBV12-5|TRBD1
CASGLGQGRYGYTF
TGTGCTAGTGGTTTGGGACAGGGGAGGTATGGCTACACCTTC
>once|TRBJ2-3|TRBV3-1/TRBV3-2|TRBD2
CASSQVNGVAGGTTDTQYF
TGTGCCAGCAGCCAAGTAAATGGGGTAGCGGGGGGAACCACAGATACGCAGTATTTT
>-|TRBJ1-4|TRBV18|TRBD1
CASSPRTGVGEKLFF
TGTGCCAGCTCCCCTAGGACAGGCGTTGGTGAAAAACTGTTTTTT
>-|TRBJ2-5|TRBV3-1/TRBV3-2|TRBD1
CASSDRVGETQYF
TGTGCCAGCAGTGACAGGGTAGGAGAGACCCAGTACTTC
>-|TRBJ2-5|TRBV7-7|-
CASSLAGETQYF
TGTGCTAGCAGCTTAGCAGGGGAGACCCAGTACTTC
>once|TRBJ1-5|TRBV5-5|TRBD1
CASSSILQGWDQPQHF
TGTGCCAGCAGCTCCATCTTACAGGGGTGGGATCAGCCCCAGCATTTT
>-|TRBJ2-3|TRBV30|-
CAWRAVAPSTDTQYF
TGTGCCTGGAGGGCGGTGGCCCCAAGCACAGATACGCAGTATTTT
>-|TRBJ2-6|TRBV6-2/TRBV6-3|-
CASSYPPGANVLTF
TGTGCCAGCAGTTACCCTCCTGGGGCCAACGTCCTGACTTTC
>-|TRBJ2-2|TRBV24-1|-
CATSDPGLPTGELFF
TGTGCCACCAGTGACCCGGGACTCCCAACCGGGGAGCTGTTTTTT
>-|TRBJ1-1|TRBV10-1|-
CASSELTVWGTEAFF
TGCGCCAGCAGTGAGTTGACAGTCTGGGGAACTGAAGCTTTCTTT
>-|TRBJ2-1|TRBV6-1|-
CASSETAGEQFF
TGTGCCAGCAGTGAAACGGCAGGCGAGCAGTTCTTC
>few|TRBJ1-5|TRBV2|-
CASSVEGYSNQPQHF
TGTGCCAGCAGTGTGGAAGGGTATAGCAATCAGCCCCAGCATTTT
>-|TRBJ2-3|TRBV4-1|TRBD1
CASSQRQGPDTQYF
TGCGCCAGCAGCCAGCGACAGGGGCCAGATACGCAGTATTTT
>once|TRBJ2-1|TRBV9|TRBD2
CASSIPRGLAGGSSYNEQFF
TGTGCCAGCAGCATCCCGCGGGGGCTAGCGGGGGGCTCCTCCTACAATGAGCAGTTCTTC
>-|TRBJ1-4|TRBV4-1|-
CASSQERGFSEKLFF
TGCGCCAGCAGCCAAGAAAGAGGGTTCAGTGAAAAACTGTTTTTT
>-|TRBJ1-3|TRBV7-2|-
CASSLIGGESTIYF
TGTGCCAGCAGCTTAATTGGAGGAGAGAGCACCATATATTTT
>once|TRBJ2-1|TRBV6-4|TRBD1
CASSAETGVYEQFF
TGTGCCAGCAGTGCTGAGACAGGGGTATATGAGCAGTTCTTC
>-|TRBJ2-7|TRBV5-6|-
CASSSDMGRVVEQYF
TGTGCCAGCAGCTCTGACATGGGACGGGTAGTGGAGCAGTACTTC
>-|TRBJ2-7|TRBV27|-
CASSAMDHRDEQYF
TGTGCCAGCAGTGCGATGGACCATCGAGACGAGCAGTACTTC
>-|TRBJ2-1|TRBV30|TRBD2
CASTWGLADYNEQFF
TGTGCCTCAACCTGGGGCCTAGCGGATTACAATGAGCAGTTCTTC
>-|TRBJ2-5|TRBV6-5|-
CASSYSGSQETQYF
TGTGCCAGCAGTTACTCGGGATCCCAAGAGACCCAGTACTTC
>-|TRBJ1-1|TRBV19|-
CASTIRTVRGNTEAFF
TGTGCCAGTACCATCCGGACAGTCAGGGGAAACACTGAAGCTTTCTTT
>-|TRBJ2-3|TRBV7-6|TRBD1
CASSRQGFTDTQYF
TGTGCCAGCAGCCGACAGGGGTTCACAGATACGCAGTATTTT
>-|TRBJ2-3|TRBV3-1/TRBV3-2|-
CASSQGPITDTQYF
TGTGCCAGCAGCCAAGGTCCCATCACAGATACGCAGTATTTT
>-|TRBJ1-4|TRBV28|-
CASSTGLDEKLFF
TGTGCCAGCAGTACAGGGTTAGATGAAAAACTGTTTTTT
>-|TRBJ2-3|TRBV4-1|-
CASSQAPVGSDTQYF
TGCGCCAGCAGCCAAGCGCCCGTAGGTTCAGATACGCAGTATTTT
>-|TRBJ2-5|TRBV5-4|TRBD2
CASSTGLAGETQYF
TGTGCCAGCAGCACGGGACTAGCGGGTGAGACCCAGTACTTC
>-|TRBJ2-7|TRBV5-4|-
CASSPGDRYEQYF
TGTGCCAGCAGCCCGGGGGATAGGTACGAGCAGTACTTC
>-|TRBJ2-2|TRBV4-2|-
CASSHDSSRTGELFF
TGTGCCAGCAGCCATGACAGTTCGCGGACCGGGGAGCTGTTTTTT
>once|TRBJ1-1|TRBV9|TRBD1
CASSPALTGAARAEAFF
TGTGCCAGCAGCCCCGCCCTGACAGGGGCCGCAAGGGCTGAAGCTTTCTTT
>-|TRBJ1-1|TRBV29-1|-
CSFAQDYGAEAFF
TGCAGCTTTGCCCAGGATTATGGGGCTGAAGCTTTCTTT
>few|TRBJ2-7|TRBV10-3|TRBD2
CAISGTSGGQSYEQYF
TGTGCCATCAGTGGAACTAGCGGGGGCCAATCCTACGAGCAGTACTTC
>-|TRBJ2-1|TRBV9|TRBD2
CASSADMAGGVYNEQFF
TGTGCCAGCAGCGCGGACATGGCGGGGGGCGTGTACAATGAGCAGTTCTTC
>-|TRBJ1-1|TRBV14|-
CASSVLTVTEAFF
TGTGCCAGCAGCGTGTTGACAGTTACTGAAGCTTTCTTT
>-|TRBJ1-1|TRBV19|-
CASSASMNTEAFF
TGTGCCAGTAGTGCCTCGATGAACACTGAAGCTTTCTTT
>-|TRBJ2-2|TRBV12-3/TRBV12-4|-
CASSFGATGELFF
TGTGCCAGCAGTTTTGGGGCAACCGGGGAGCTGTTTTTT
>-|TRBJ1-1|TRBV5-1|-
CASSSKNTEAFF
TGCGCCAGCAGCTCCAAGAACACTGAAGCTTTCTTT
>few|TRBJ2-3|TRBV7-3|TRBD2
CASSLTSGGSSGTDTQYF
TGTGCCAGCAGCTTGACTAGCGGGGGGTCGTCTGGCACAGATACGCAGTATTTT
>-|TRBJ2-5|TRBV7-2|-
CASSPEGLKTQYF
TGTGCCAGCAGCCCCGAAGGACTGAAGACCCAGTACTTC
>-|TRBJ2-7|TRBV6-5|TRBD1
CASSLVQGALSYEQYF
TGTGCCAGCAGTTTAGTACAGGGGGCCCTCTCCTACGAGCAGTACTTC
>-|TRBJ2-3|TRBV4-3|-
CASSQERRGGADTQYF
TGCGCCAGCAGCCAAGAACGCCGAGGGGGAGCAGATACGCAGTATTTT
>-|TRBJ1-4|TRBV5-6|TRBD1
CASSSGTGGEKLFF
TGTGCCAGCAGCTCCGGGACAGGGGGTGAAAAACTGTTTTTT
>-|TRBJ1-1|TRBV27|-
CASRGAGGVKAFF
TGTGCCAGCAGGGGGGCGGGGGGCGTTAAGGCTTTCTTT